The source of this TCR beta chain is a study of CD8 T cells in ankylosing spondylitis. The study, taken as a whole, reports: Peripheral blood held disease-linked clones only at relatively low frequency, and these were CD8+. It was reported that disease-linked clones were significantly enriched in matched ankylosing spondylitis synovial fluid. Seemingly characteristic of ankylosing spondylitis blood was a TCR beta motif consisting of roughly 8 highly homologous variants.

Construction of TCR beta libraries was performed using quantitative 5'-RACE with molecular barcodes. Each CDR3 protein is one row after TCRdb ran MiXCR on the 5' RACE reads. The table has 750,000 to 850,000 distinct CDR3 sequences, approximately 12% seen once. With respect to this clonotype: What it binds is not known.

Germline CDR1 and CDR2: SGHRS and YFSETQ. CDR3 length: 17 residues. The V and J ends lost 4 bases and 1 base, in that order; junction bases with no gene match: 12. The receptor's source is a male donor with ankylosing spondylitis. Sequencing used blood, either unsorted or a sorted T cell fraction (not recorded which). The genes are TRBV5-1 and TRBJ1-1; TRBD1 aligns across 8 bases. CDR3 sequence reads: CASSPEWGQARNTEAFF. CDR3 nucleotides: TGCGCCAGCAGCCCGGAATGGGGACAGGCAAGGAACACTGAAGCTTTCTTT.